This T cell receptor (beta chain) was obtained from a study of T cell changes during pregnancy in multiple sclerosis. Trimming removed 2 bases at V and 5 bases at J, with 9 bases between. The CDR3 runs 13 residues. Germline CDR1 and CDR2: KGHSH and LQKENI. As to this clone: The same CDR3 can be traced to other DNA sequences in this sample.

Method: immunoSEQ multiplex PCR; TCRdb's copy keeps in-frame clones and lacks some. The sample records tens of thousands of clones, nearly 95% being singletons. The chain employs TRBV18 and TRBJ2-5, with D uncertain. This receptor was obtained from a female donor in good health, enrolled as a control in a pregnancy study. Material: peripheral blood, obtained in the second trimester of pregnancy. DNA of the CDR3: TGTGCCAGCTCACCATCCGGGTTGGAGACCCAGTACTTC. Translation: CASSPSGLETQYF.